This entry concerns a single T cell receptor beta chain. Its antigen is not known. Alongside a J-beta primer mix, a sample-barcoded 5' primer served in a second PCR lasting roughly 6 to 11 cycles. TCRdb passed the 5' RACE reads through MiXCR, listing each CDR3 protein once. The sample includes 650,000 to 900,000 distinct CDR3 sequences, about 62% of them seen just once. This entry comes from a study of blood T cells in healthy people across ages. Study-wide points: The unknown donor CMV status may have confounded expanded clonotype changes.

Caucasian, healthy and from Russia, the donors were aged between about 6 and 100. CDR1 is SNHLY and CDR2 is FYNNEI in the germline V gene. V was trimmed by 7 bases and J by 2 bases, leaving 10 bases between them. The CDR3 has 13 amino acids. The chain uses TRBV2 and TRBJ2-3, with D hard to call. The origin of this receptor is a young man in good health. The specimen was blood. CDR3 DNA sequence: TGTGCCAGCACTTGGGGTGTCACAGATACGCAGTATTTT. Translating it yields CASTWGVTDTQYF.